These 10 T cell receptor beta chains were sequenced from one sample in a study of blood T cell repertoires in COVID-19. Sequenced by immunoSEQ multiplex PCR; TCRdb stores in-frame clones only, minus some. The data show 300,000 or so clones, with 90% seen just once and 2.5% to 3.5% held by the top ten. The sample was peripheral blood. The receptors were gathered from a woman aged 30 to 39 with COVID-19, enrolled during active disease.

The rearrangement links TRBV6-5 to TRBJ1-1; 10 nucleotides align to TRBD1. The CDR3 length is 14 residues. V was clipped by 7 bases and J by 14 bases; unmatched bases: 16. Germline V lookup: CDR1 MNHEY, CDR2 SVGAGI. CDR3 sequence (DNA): TGTGCCAGCACTAAGACAGGGGGCTCAAAAGAAGTGTTCTTT. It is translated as CASTKTGGSKEVFF.

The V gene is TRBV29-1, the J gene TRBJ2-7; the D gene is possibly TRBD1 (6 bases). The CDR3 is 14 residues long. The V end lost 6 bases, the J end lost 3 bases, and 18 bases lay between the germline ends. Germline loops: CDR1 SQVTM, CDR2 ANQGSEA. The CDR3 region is CSVGKQGTLYEQYF. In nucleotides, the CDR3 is TGCAGCGTCGGAAAACAGGGAACCCTCTACGAGCAGTACTTC.

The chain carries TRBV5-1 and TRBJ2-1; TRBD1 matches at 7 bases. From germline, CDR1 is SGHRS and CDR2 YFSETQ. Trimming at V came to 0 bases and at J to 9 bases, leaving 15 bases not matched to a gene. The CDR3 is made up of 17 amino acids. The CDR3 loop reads CASSLDPVATRQGEQFF. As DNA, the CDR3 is TGCGCCAGCAGCTTGGATCCGGTAGCGACACGACAGGGTGAGCAGTTCTTC.

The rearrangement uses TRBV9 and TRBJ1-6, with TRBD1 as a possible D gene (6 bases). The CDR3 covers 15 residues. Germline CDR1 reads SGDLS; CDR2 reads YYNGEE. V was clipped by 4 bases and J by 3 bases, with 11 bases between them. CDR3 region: CASSLEGDYNSPLHF. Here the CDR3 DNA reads TGTGCCAGCAGCCTAGAGGGGGACTATAATTCACCCCTCCACTTT.

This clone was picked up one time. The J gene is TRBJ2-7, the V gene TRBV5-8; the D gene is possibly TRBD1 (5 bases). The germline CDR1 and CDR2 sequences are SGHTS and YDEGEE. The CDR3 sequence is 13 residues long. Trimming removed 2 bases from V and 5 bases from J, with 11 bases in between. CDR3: CASSFAAGNEQYF. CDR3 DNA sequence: TGTGCCAGCAGCTTTGCGGCAGGGAACGAGCAGTACTTC.

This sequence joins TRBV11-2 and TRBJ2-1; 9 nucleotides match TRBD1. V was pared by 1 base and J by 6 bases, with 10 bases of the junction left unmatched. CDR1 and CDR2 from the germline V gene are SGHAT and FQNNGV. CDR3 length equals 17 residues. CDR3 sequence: CASSLGFGDRVSNEQFF. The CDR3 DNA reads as TGTGCCAGCAGCTTAGGTTTTGGGGACAGGGTTTCCAATGAGCAGTTCTTC.

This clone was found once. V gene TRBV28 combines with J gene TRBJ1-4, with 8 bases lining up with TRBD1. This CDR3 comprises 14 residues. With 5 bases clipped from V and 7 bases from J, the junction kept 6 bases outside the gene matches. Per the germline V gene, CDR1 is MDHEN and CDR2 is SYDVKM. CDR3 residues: CASSPTGGFEKLFF. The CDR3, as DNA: TGTGCCAGCAGTCCTACAGGGGGTTTTGAAAAACTGTTTTTT. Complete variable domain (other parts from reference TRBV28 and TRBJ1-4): DVKVTQSSRYLVKRTGEKVFLECVQDMDHENMFWYRQDPGLGLRLIYFSYDVKMKEKGDIPEGYSVSREKKERFSLILESASTNQTSMYLCASSPTGGFEKLFFGSGTQLSVL.

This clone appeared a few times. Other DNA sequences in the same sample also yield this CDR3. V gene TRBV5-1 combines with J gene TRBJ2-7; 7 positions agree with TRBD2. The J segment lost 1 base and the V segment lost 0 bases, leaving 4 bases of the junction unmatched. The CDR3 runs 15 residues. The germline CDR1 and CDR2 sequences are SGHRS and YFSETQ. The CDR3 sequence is CASSLVAGESYEQYF. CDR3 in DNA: TGCGCCAGCAGCTTGGTCGCGGGAGAATCCTACGAGCAGTACTTC.

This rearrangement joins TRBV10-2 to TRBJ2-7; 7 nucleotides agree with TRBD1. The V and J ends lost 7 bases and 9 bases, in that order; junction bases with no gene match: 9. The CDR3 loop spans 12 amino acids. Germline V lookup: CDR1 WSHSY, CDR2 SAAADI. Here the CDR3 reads CASKQGPGGQYF. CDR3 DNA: TGCGCCAGCAAACAGGGTCCAGGGGGGCAGTACTTC.

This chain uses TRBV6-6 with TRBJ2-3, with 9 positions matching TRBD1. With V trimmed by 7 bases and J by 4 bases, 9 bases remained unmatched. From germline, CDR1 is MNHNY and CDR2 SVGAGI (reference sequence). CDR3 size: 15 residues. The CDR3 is CASIKTGGGADTQYF. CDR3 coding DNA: TGTGCCAGCATTAAGACAGGGGGGGGTGCAGATACGCAGTATTTT.